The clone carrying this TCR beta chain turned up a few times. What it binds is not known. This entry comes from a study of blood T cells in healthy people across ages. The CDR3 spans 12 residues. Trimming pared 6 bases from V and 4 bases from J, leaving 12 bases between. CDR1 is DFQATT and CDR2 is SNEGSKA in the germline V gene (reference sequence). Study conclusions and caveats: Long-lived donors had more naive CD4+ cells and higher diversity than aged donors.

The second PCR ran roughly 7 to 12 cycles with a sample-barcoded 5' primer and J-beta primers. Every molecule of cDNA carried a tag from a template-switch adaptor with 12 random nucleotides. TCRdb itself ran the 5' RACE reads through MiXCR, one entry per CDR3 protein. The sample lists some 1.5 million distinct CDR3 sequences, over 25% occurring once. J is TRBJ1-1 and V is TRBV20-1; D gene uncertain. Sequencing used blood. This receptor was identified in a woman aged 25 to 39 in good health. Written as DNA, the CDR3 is TGCAGTGCAAATGTAGCCCCCACTGAAGCTTTCTTT. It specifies CSANVAPTEAFF.